A single sample is the source of the 24 T cell receptor beta chains below, sequenced in a study of graft-versus-host responses after intestinal transplantation. Clones were read by immunoSEQ multiplex PCR, and TCRdb kept only the in-frame ones, dropping some. The table has some 46,000 clones, approximately 95% seen once; the top ten hold approximately 6%. The sample here was PBMCs, taken 750 to 850 days after a first intestinal transplant, on the day of a second. The receptor source for this set is a human patient who received an intestinal transplant, so some T cells may come from the graft donor.

The rearrangement uses TRBV10-1 and TRBJ1-2; D not certain. The CDR3 is 13 amino acids. The V gene lost 3 bases and the J gene lost 2 bases, with 7 bases spanning the gap. CDR1 is WNHNN and CDR2 is SYGVQD in the germline V gene (reference sequence). The CDR3 here is CASSEGQNYGYTF. DNA of the CDR3: TGCGCCAGCAGTGAAGGCCAGAACTATGGCTACACCTTC.

In its sample, this clone was seen once. The chain links TRBV6-5 to TRBJ2-3; D is unresolved. This CDR3 contains 14 residues. V lost 2 bases, J lost 0 bases, and 6 bases lay in between. Looked up from germline, CDR1 is MNHEY and CDR2 is SVGAGI. The CDR3 reads CASSYSRSTDTQYF. The CDR3 nucleotides are TGTGCCAGCAGTTACAGTCGAAGCACAGATACGCAGTATTTT.

The V gene is TRBV5-4, the J gene TRBJ1-2, with no clear D. Germline V CDR1 and CDR2: SGHNT, YYREEE (reference sequence). Trimming stripped 2 bases from V and 3 bases from J, with 11 bases between. The CDR3 spans 14 residues. The CDR3 loop is CASSFKGGDYGYTF. DNA for the CDR3: TGTGCCAGCAGCTTCAAGGGTGGCGACTATGGCTACACCTTC.

The chain links TRBV11-3 to TRBJ2-2, with D perhaps matching TRBD2 (5 bases). The CDR3 covers 15 residues. Germline CDR1 reads SGHNT; CDR2 reads YENEEA. Trimming cost V 6 bases and J 2 bases, with 13 bases left between them. The CDR3 protein is CASSRGLINTGELFF. DNA of the CDR3: TGTGCCAGCAGTCGAGGACTTATCAACACCGGGGAGCTGTTTTTT.

The rearrangement links TRBV7-9 to TRBJ2-7; D is uncertain. The CDR3 loop spans 13 amino acids. Trimming stripped 2 bases from V and 7 bases from J, with 12 bases between. Looked up from germline, CDR1 is SEHNR and CDR2 is FQNEAQ (reference sequence). The DNA for the CDR3 is TGTGCCAGCAGCTTAAGACCCCACGGGGAGCAGTACTTC. It encodes CASSLRPHGEQYF.

The chain combines TRBV5-1 with TRBJ1-2; D is unresolved. The CDR3 sequence is 14 residues long. Germline CDR1 SGHRS, CDR2 YFSETQ. Trimming pared 4 bases from V and 0 bases from J, leaving 10 bases between. The CDR3, as DNA: TGCGCCAGCAGCCCAGGCGGTTCTAACTATGGCTACACCTTC. Its translation: CASSPGGSNYGYTF.

This chain connects TRBV5-1 to TRBJ1-1; the match to TRBD1 covers 7 bases. The germline V gene has CDR1 SGHRS and CDR2 YFSETQ. The CDR3 sequence is 13 residues long. The V gene end was trimmed by 5 bases and the J gene end by 7 bases; junction bases not matched to a gene: 8. The CDR3 DNA reads as TGCGCCAGCAGTTTCCGACAGGGCATTGAAGCTTTCTTT. Protein sequence: CASSFRQGIEAFF.

With respect to this clone: Distinct nucleotide sequences in the sample also encode this CDR3. This chain uses TRBV7-6 with TRBJ2-7, with 8 bases fitting TRBD1. There are 15 residues in the CDR3. The V gene's germline CDR1 is SGHVS and CDR2 FNYEAQ. Trimming at V came to 5 bases and at J to 4 bases, leaving 10 bases not matched to a gene. CDR3 nucleotide sequence: TGTGCCAGCAGCGTCACCCGGGACAGGTATTACGAGCAGTACTTC. Encoded protein: CASSVTRDRYYEQYF.

The chain links TRBV5-1 to TRBJ2-5; D remains ambiguous. This CDR3 is built from 11 residues. Germline V gene lookup returns CDR1 SGHRS and CDR2 YFSETQ. V shed 7 bases and J shed 5 bases, with 9 bases lying between them. In nucleotides, the CDR3 is TGCGCCAGCGCATCCGATGAGACCCAGTACTTC. This gives the protein CASASDETQYF.

The V call is TRBV20-1, the J call TRBJ1-2; D is ambiguous. V shed 3 bases and J shed 10 bases, with 12 bases lying between them. Germline V lookup: CDR1 DFQATT, CDR2 SNEGSKA (reference sequence). This CDR3 has 11 residues. The CDR3 DNA sequence: TGCAGTGCTAGTGGCCTTCGAATCTACACCTTC. As protein: CSASGLRIYTF.

The chain joins TRBV6-5 to TRBJ1-3; D is unclear. Germline V lookup: CDR1 MNHEY, CDR2 SVGAGI. Trimming shortened V by 5 bases and J by 3 bases, and 8 bases separated the two germline ends. This CDR3 comprises 13 residues. CDR3 in amino acids: CASSPSGGNTIYF. The CDR3, as DNA: TGTGCCAGCAGTCCTTCGGGTGGAAACACCATATATTTT.

The rearrangement uses TRBV28 and TRBJ2-5, with a weak D call TRBD1 (7 bases). Germline CDR1 MDHEN, CDR2 SYDVKM. The CDR3 spans 15 residues. V was pared by 5 bases and J by 4 bases, with 17 bases between. The CDR3 DNA is TGTGCCAGCAGTCCCCCTTGGAGGGGGCTAGAGACCCAGTACTTC. As protein: CASSPPWRGLETQYF.

The genes are TRBV21-1 and TRBJ2-5; the D segment call TRBD2 is taken from the table without a DNA check. TRBV21-1 is labeled a pseudogene. This CDR3 has 20 residues. CDR3 residues: CASSKAALAGGPGNQETQYF. CDR3 nucleotides: TGTGCCAGCAGCAAAGCGGCACTAGCGGGAGGGCCGGGGAACCAAGAGACCCAGTACTTC.

The CDR3 sequence is CASSTLAGGDQFF. The CDR3 DNA reads TGTGCCAGCAGTACCTTAGCGGGAGGAGATCAGTTCTTC. The V call is TRBV6-4, the J call TRBJ2-1; the match to TRBD2 covers 10 bases. Germline CDR1 reads MRHNA; CDR2 reads SNTAGT. V dropped 5 bases and J dropped 13; count of bases not matched to a gene: 8. CDR3 length: 13 amino acids.

V gene TRBV5-1 combines with J gene TRBJ2-5; 10 bases are a match to TRBD2. The CDR3 totals 17 residues. The trim removed 4 bases at V and 5 bases at J, leaving 14 bases unmatched. Looked up from germline, CDR1 is SGHRS and CDR2 is YFSETQ. CDR3 sequence reads: CASSPGTSERLRETQYF. For the CDR3, the DNA is TGCGCCAGCAGCCCAGGGACTAGCGAGAGACTCCGTGAGACCCAGTACTTC.

The chain is built from TRBV7-9 and TRBJ2-5; D is possibly TRBD1 (6 bases). Trimming shortened V by 6 bases and J by 5 bases, and 10 bases separated the two germline ends. Germline CDR1 and CDR2: SEHNR and FQNEAQ (reference sequence). The CDR3 extends over 12 amino acids. The CDR3 reads CASRPGEETQYF. The CDR3 DNA sequence: TGTGCCAGCAGGCCAGGGGAGGAGACCCAGTACTTC.

The count of this clone is one. The chain recombines TRBV27 with TRBJ2-3; a possible D gene is TRBD1 (5 bases). V gave up 3 bases and J gave up 0 bases, with 7 bases separating them. CDR1 is MNHEY and CDR2 is SMNVEV in the germline V gene (reference sequence). This CDR3 region has 14 residues. As DNA, the CDR3 is TGTGCCAGCAGTTTCAGGACAAGCACAGATACGCAGTATTTT. Its protein is CASSFRTSTDTQYF.

This rearrangement joins TRBV9 to TRBJ2-1; perhaps TRBD2 as D (5 bases). V gave up 3 bases and J gave up 6 bases, with 19 bases separating them. The CDR3 runs 16 residues. Germline values: CDR1 SGDLS, CDR2 YYNGEE. CDR3 protein: CASSGGLSLTINEQFF. Here the CDR3 DNA reads TGTGCCAGCAGCGGAGGACTCAGCCTTACAATCAATGAGCAGTTCTTC.

CDR3 sequence (DNA): TGTGCCAGCAGCCGCCGACTAGCGGGGGGCCAAGAGACCCAGTACTTC. It yields the protein CASSRRLAGGQETQYF. The chain uses TRBV28 and TRBJ2-5; TRBD2 matches 13 bases. Germline loops: CDR1 MDHEN, CDR2 SYDVKM. V trimming: 6 bases; J trimming: 1 base; junction bases outside the gene matches: 5. CDR3 size: 16 residues.

The chain is built from TRBV6-5 and TRBJ2-5; 8 nucleotides agree with TRBD2. There are 12 residues in the CDR3. Germline CDR1 MNHEY, CDR2 SVGAGI. Trimming at V came to 4 bases and at J to 7 bases, leaving 2 bases not matched to a gene. CDR3 nucleotides: TGTGCCAGCAGTTTCGGGGGGGGGACCCAGTACTTC. Translation gives CASSFGGGTQYF.

V and J are TRBV28 and TRBJ2-5; D remains unclear. CDR3 length: 12 amino acids. The V and J ends lost 3 bases and 2 bases respectively, with 4 bases between them. Germline CDR1 and CDR2: MDHEN and SYDVKM. CDR3 nucleotides: TGTGCCAGCAGTTTTTTACAAGAGACCCAGTACTTC. This encodes CASSFLQETQYF.

The chain links TRBV5-1 to TRBJ2-7; D gene unclear. CDR1 and CDR2 from the germline V gene are SGHRS and YFSETQ. Trimming took off 3 bases at V and 5 bases at J, with 12 bases between the two ends. The CDR3 covers 13 residues. CDR3 DNA: TGCGCCAGCAGCTCGCTAGGCCGCCACGAGCAGTACTTC. It specifies CASSSLGRHEQYF.

In this sample, this clone turned up once. The gene calls are TRBV9 and TRBJ2-2, with 13 nucleotides matching TRBD2. The CDR3 covers 14 residues. The J segment lost 7 bases and the V segment lost 10 bases, leaving 7 bases of the junction unmatched. CDR1 is SGDLS, CDR2 YYNGEE, per germline. The CDR3 coding sequence is TGTGCCTCTGGACTAGCGGGAGTCGGCGGGGAGCTGTTTTTT. It is translated as CASGLAGVGGELFF. Based on the CDR3 plus reference TRBV9 and TRBJ2-2, the full variable domain is DSGVTQTPKHLITATGQRVTLRCSPRSGDLSVYWYQQSLDQGLQFLIQYYNGEERAKGNILERFSAQQFPDLHSELNLSSLELGDSALYFCASGLAGVGGELFFGEGSRLTVL.

V and J are TRBV5-5 and TRBJ2-6; D unclear. V shed 0 bases and J shed 0 bases, with 10 bases lying between them. Germline V lookup: CDR1 SGHKS, CDR2 YYEKEE (reference sequence). The CDR3 has 17 residues. CDR3 in DNA: TGTGCCAGCAGCTTGGCATTCCGTAGCTCTGGGGCCAACGTCCTGACTTTC. Protein sequence: CASSLAFRSSGANVLTF.